The 21 T cell receptor beta chains below all came from one sample that was sequenced in a study of T-cell reconstitution after alpha-beta-depleted transplantation in children. The authors prepared the TCRbeta library with unique molecular identifiers. TCRdb recomputed calls from the PCR reads with MiXCR, one row per CDR3 protein. The sample records about 270,000 distinct CDR3 sequences, nearly 10% being singletons. The sample in question was PBMCs from the stem cell graft donor, obtained from the stem cell graft. These receptor sequences come from a human donor who donated a stem cell graft to a child with SCID.

This rearrangement joins TRBV9 to TRBJ1-2; possibly TRBD1 for D (5 bases). Germline V CDR1 and CDR2: SGDLS, YYNGEE. V was clipped by 0 bases and J by 8 bases, with 8 bases between them. The CDR3 contains 12 residues. CDR3 nucleotide sequence: TGTGCCAGCAGCGTAGGAGGGGACGGCTACACCTTC. Translating gives CASSVGGDGYTF.

Concerning this clonotype: A much more abundant neighbour one base away suggests this may be a read error. The chain uses TRBV11-3 and TRBJ2-1; a weak D match, TRBD1 (6 bases). The CDR3 has 14 amino acids. Germline CDR1 reads SGHNT; CDR2 reads YENEEA. Trimming shortened V by 2 bases and J by 4 bases, and 9 bases separated the two germline ends. The CDR3 coding sequence is TGTGCCAGCAGCTTATGGACAGATTACAATGAGCAGTTCTTC. Amino acids: CASSLWTDYNEQFF.

This sequence joins TRBV15 and TRBJ2-7; possible D gene TRBD1, 6 bases. This CDR3 is 16 amino acids long. The V end was cut by 1 base, the J end by 2 bases, with 15 bases between. Germline CDR1 is LNHNV and CDR2 is YYDKDF (reference sequence). In DNA, the CDR3 is TGTGCCACCAGCAGAGTAGGTCAGGGGCGAACCTACGAGCAGTACTTC. It specifies CATSRVGQGRTYEQYF.

This clonotype was seen repeatedly, ten times or more. This rearrangement joins TRBV20-1 to TRBJ2-3; 7 bases line up with TRBD1. With V trimmed by 3 bases and J by 0 bases, 3 bases remained unmatched. The CDR3 has 14 amino acids. Per the germline V gene, CDR1 is DFQATT and CDR2 is SNEGSKA (reference sequence). CDR3 loop: CSARGTVSTDTQYF. CDR3 DNA: TGCAGTGCTAGGGGGACAGTTAGCACAGATACGCAGTATTTT.

This clonotype showed up many times. This chain links TRBV7-6 with TRBJ2-1, with no clear D. Germline lookup yields CDR1 SGHVS and CDR2 FNYEAQ. The V and J ends lost 5 bases and 0 bases respectively, with 11 bases between them. The CDR3 extends over 15 amino acids. CDR3: CASSVNSSSYNEQFF. CDR3 coding DNA: TGTGCCAGCAGCGTAAATAGCAGCTCCTACAATGAGCAGTTCTTC.

This clonotype was seen repeatedly, ten times or more. This chain joins TRBV29-1 and TRBJ1-5; D uncertain. The germline CDR1 and CDR2 sequences are SQVTM and ANQGSEA. V was pared by 4 bases and J by 6 bases, with 10 bases between. CDR3 length: 12 amino acids. CDR3 nucleotide sequence: TGCAGCGTTGCGAACCCGGCTCAGCCCCAGCATTTT. It specifies CSVANPAQPQHF. Full variable domain (missing parts from reference TRBV29-1 and TRBJ1-5): SAVISQKPSRDICQRGTSLTIQCQVDSQVTMMFWYRQQPGQSLTLIATANQGSEATYESGFVIDKFPISRPNLTFSTLTVSNMSPEDSSIYLCSVANPAQPQHFGDGTRLSIL.

The chain recombines TRBV20-1 with TRBJ2-1; the D gene is possibly TRBD2 (6 bases). The V gene's germline CDR1 is DFQATT and CDR2 SNEGSKA (reference sequence). Trimming took off 2 bases at V and 3 bases at J, with 14 bases between the two ends. The CDR3 totals 15 residues. The CDR3 DNA reads as TGCAGTGCTAGATACTGGACTACTCTCTACAATGAGCAGTTCTTC. This gives the protein CSARYWTTLYNEQFF.

This clonotype was seen a handful of times. V and J are TRBV29-1 and TRBJ1-1, with D hard to call. Looked up from germline, CDR1 is SQVTM and CDR2 is ANQGSEA. The CDR3 is made up of 10 amino acids. V was shortened by 4 bases and J by 8 bases, with 8 bases between the two germline ends. CDR3 protein: CSVATAEAFF. The CDR3 region has the DNA TGCAGCGTTGCGACGGCCGAAGCTTTCTTT.

V and J are TRBV7-9 and TRBJ2-7; D gene ambiguous. Deletions cut 5 bases from V and 1 base from J, with 9 bases between. The CDR3 is 13 residues long. The germline V gene encodes CDR1 SEHNR and CDR2 FQNEAQ (reference sequence). The CDR3 DNA reads as TGTGCCAGCAGCCAGGCGGAGTCCTACGAGCAGTACTTC. It is translated as CASSQAESYEQYF.

In the case of this clonotype: No conserved phenylalanine or tryptophan ends this CDR3, so it is likely a read error. CDR3 sequence reads: CASSFISGTYNEQFI. The CDR3 bases are TGTGCCAGCAGCTTTATTAGCGGGACCTACAATGAGCAGTTCATC. The V and J genes are TRBV12-3 or TRBV12-4 and TRBJ2-1; 8 bases align to TRBD2. This CDR3 is 15 amino acids long. The V gene end was trimmed by 6 bases and the J gene end by 2 bases; junction bases not matched to a gene: 6.

CDR3 protein: CSASPLHEQFF. CDR3 nucleotide sequence: TGCAGTGCTAGTCCGCTCCATGAGCAGTTCTTC. The gene calls are TRBV20-1 and TRBJ2-1; no clear D gene. CDR1 is DFQATT, CDR2 SNEGSKA, per germline (reference sequence). V was cut by 3 bases and J by 8 bases, with 8 bases left in between. The CDR3 is 11 residues long.

This clonotype was counted ten times or more. The rearrangement uses TRBV15 and TRBJ1-1, with D possibly TRBD1 on 5 matching bases. The CDR3 covers 14 residues. In germline, CDR1 is LNHNV, CDR2 YYDKDF (reference sequence). V was shortened by 1 base and J by 4 bases, with 10 bases between the two germline ends. CDR3 sequence: CATSRGLDSTEAFF. Here the CDR3 DNA reads TGTGCCACCAGCAGAGGGTTAGACAGCACTGAAGCTTTCTTT.

This clonotype occurred many times. This sequence joins TRBV9 and TRBJ2-3, with TRBD2 matching over 12 bases. Germline CDR1 SGDLS, CDR2 YYNGEE. The CDR3 runs 19 residues. Trimming removed 4 bases from V and 4 bases from J; junction bases left unmatched: 16. DNA of the CDR3: TGTGCCAGCAGCACCCTTTTGGGACTAGCGGGTAAATTGCCAGATACGCAGTATTTT. The encoded protein is CASSTLLGLAGKLPDTQYF.

This clonotype was observed a few times. The chain joins TRBV5-1 to TRBJ1-6, with D possibly TRBD1 on 5 matching bases. Germline CDR1 is SGHRS and CDR2 is YFSETQ. With 4 bases removed from V and 0 bases from J, the gap between germline ends came to 14 bases. This CDR3 has 17 residues. The CDR3 DNA reads TGCGCCAGCAGCCGGGGGACTGTAAGCTCCTATAATTCACCCCTCCACTTT. Its protein product is CASSRGTVSSYNSPLHF. Variable domain in full (rest from reference TRBV5-1 and TRBJ1-6): KAGVTQTPRYLIKTRGQQVTLSCSPISGHRSVSWYQQTPGQGLQFLFEYFSETQRNKGNFPGRFSGRQFSNSRSEMNVSTLELGDSALYLCASSRGTVSSYNSPLHFGNGTRLTVT.

This clonotype appeared many times. The genes are TRBV12-3 or TRBV12-4 and TRBJ2-1; D is uncertain. The CDR3 sequence is 15 residues long. Trimming pared 1 base from V and 3 bases from J, leaving 10 bases between. DNA for the CDR3: TGTGCCAGCAGTTTAGGTGGGCTAAACTACAATGAGCAGTTCTTC. Residues: CASSLGGLNYNEQFF.

J is TRBJ2-2 and V is TRBV25-1, with D perhaps TRBD1 or TRBD2 (5 bases each). The V gene lost 4 bases and the J gene lost 6 bases, with 15 bases spanning the gap. Germline V gene sequence: CDR1 MGHDK, CDR2 SYGVNS. The CDR3 extends over 15 amino acids. The CDR3 protein is CASSASTGRAGELFF. CDR3 DNA sequence: TGTGCCAGCAGTGCTTCTACGGGGCGGGCCGGGGAGCTGTTTTTT.

The table lists this clonotype with many counts. V usage is TRBV7-2 and J usage is TRBJ1-1; TRBD1 matches at 7 bases. The CDR3 extends over 14 amino acids. The germline CDR1 and CDR2 sequences are SGHTA and FQGNSA. After removal of 5 bases from V and 3 bases from J, the junction contained 6 bases not matched to a gene. The CDR3 spells CASSTGQLHTEAFF. In DNA, the CDR3 is TGTGCCAGCAGCACGGGACAGCTCCACACTGAAGCTTTCTTT.

This clonotype was counted ten times or more. Germline is not matched at one junction end, which may reflect a read error. The J gene is TRBJ1-1, the V gene TRBV5-1; D unclear. Per germline, CDR1 SGHRS and CDR2 YFSETQ. The CDR3 has 13 amino acids. The CDR3 is CASSLSMNTEAFF. The CDR3 bases are TGTGCCAGCAGTTTATCCATGAACACTGAAGCTTTCTTT.

This clonotype was seen at least ten times. The chain combines TRBV12-3 or TRBV12-4 with TRBJ2-7; 8 bases are shared with TRBD1. With 4 bases clipped from V and 6 bases from J, the junction kept 2 bases outside the gene matches. CDR3 size: 12 residues. In DNA, the CDR3 is TGTGCCAGCAGTTGGACAGGGACCGAGCAGTACTTC. Translation: CASSWTGTEQYF.

A few counts support this clonotype. The genes are TRBV6-6 and TRBJ2-5; no clear D. The CDR3 runs to 13 residues. Germline V lookup: CDR1 MNHNY, CDR2 SVGAGI (reference sequence). Trimming pared 5 bases from V and 10 bases from J, leaving 17 bases between. This CDR3 is CASSLILTRYQYF. The CDR3 nucleotides are TGTGCCAGCAGTCTCATACTAACACGATACCAGTACTTC.

This clonotype was counted only a few times. The gene calls are TRBV12-3 or TRBV12-4 and TRBJ1-1, with D possibly being TRBD1 (6 bases). Trimming took 3 bases from V and 8 from J, leaving 13 bases between them. The CDR3 covers 13 residues. The CDR3 reads CASSFPGTPEAFF. The CDR3 DNA reads TGTGCCAGCAGTTTCCCTGGGACACCAGAAGCTTTCTTT.